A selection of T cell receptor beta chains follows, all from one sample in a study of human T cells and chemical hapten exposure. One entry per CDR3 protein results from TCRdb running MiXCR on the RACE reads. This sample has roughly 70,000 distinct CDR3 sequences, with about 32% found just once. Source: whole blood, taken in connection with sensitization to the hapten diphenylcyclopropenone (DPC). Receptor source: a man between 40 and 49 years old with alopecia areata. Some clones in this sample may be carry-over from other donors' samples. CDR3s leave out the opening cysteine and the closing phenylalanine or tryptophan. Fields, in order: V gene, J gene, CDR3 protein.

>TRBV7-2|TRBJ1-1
ASSSPLGTEAF
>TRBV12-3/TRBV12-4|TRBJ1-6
ASSLGPVQSPLH
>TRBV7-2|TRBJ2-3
ASSPSRLAVHDTQY
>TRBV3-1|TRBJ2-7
ASSQELAGVGSYEQY
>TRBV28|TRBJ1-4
ASSRTGPKEEKLF
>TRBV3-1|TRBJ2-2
ASSQVSIGTGELF
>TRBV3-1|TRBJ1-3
ASSQFSTGGDTIY
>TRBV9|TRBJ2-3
ASSVAGQSSTDTQY
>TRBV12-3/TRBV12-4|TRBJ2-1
ASSFLEYDNEQF
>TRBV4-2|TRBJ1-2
ASSQDWSDGYT
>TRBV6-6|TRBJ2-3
ASQQAPHHTQY
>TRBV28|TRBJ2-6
ASSGGGEANVLT
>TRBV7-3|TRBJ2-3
ASSPTIRLAGASTDTQY
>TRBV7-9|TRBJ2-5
TSSSATVAAPQY
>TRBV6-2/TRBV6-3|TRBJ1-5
ASSYGYSNQPQH
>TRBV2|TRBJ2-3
ASSEGLAGHTQY
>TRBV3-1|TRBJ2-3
ASSQEIKRVTDTQY
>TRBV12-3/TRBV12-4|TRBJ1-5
ASSLGLQGWSNQPQH
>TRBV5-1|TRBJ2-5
ASSWGLSETQY
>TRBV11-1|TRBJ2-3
ASSAGGQGTDTQY
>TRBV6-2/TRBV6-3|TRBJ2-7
ASSLRTGAYEQY
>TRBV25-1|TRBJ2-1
ASSGRLVNGEQF
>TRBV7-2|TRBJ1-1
ASSHRGSEAF
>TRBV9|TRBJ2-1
ASSVTSNEQF
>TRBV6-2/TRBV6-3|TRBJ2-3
ASSYGAGRSDTQY
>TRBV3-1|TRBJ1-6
ASSQGSGQGRSSPLH
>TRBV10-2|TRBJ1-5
ASGGTGYQPQH
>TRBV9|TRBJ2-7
ASSVVGGSGNEQY
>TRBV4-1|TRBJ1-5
ASSQEEQGIKRPQH
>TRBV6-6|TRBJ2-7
ASSGGTFVPYEQY
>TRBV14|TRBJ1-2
ASSQDRIAYGYT
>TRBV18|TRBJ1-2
ASSQGYGYT
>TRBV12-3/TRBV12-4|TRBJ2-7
ASTSPDIYEQY
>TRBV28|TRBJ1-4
ASSLLGGKLF
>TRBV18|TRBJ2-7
ASSPPLQGKDEQY
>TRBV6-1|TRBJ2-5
ASRVTSGSLETQY
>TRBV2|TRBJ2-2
ASSTLSPNTGELF
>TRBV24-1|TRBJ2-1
ATSDRSGSGYNEQF
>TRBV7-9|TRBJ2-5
ASSLVAVPYQETQY
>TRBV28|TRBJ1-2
ASSLEVSNYGYT
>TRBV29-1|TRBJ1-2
SVVGQGYGYT
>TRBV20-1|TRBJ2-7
SARAGLAVSSYEQY
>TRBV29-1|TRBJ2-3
SVEGVAGQSTDTQY
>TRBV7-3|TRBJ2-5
ASSPGTSGIETQY
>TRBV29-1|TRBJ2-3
SGSESTDTQY
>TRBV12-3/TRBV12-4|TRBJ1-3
ASSPGTGRNTIY
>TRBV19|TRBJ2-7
ASSINGYEQY
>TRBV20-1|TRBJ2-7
SAKDSDGVYEQY
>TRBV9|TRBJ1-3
ASSDSPRGAGNTIY
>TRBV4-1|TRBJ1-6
ASSPYGQGNSPLH
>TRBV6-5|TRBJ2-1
ASSSSGTSGSDNEQF
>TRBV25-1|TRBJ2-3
ASSARRPGGLSSTDTQY
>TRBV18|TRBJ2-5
ASSPRLADQETQY
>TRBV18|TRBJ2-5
ASSSDVETQY
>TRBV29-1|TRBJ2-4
SVGGGRAKNIQY
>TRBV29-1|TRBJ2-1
SVAGLAGVSEQF
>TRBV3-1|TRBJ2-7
ASSPTTGGYEQY
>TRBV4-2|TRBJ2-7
ASSQDKHSPSYEQY